The clone carrying this TCR beta chain occurred many times. This record comes from a study of early T cells in non-severe SARS-CoV-2 infection. Background on the study: From unsorted whole blood, bulk RNA was sequenced, and the chains remained unpaired.

Looked up from germline, CDR1 is SGHTA and CDR2 is FQGNSA. Trimming left V 5 bases short and J 4 bases short, with 5 bases between. This CDR3 has 12 residues. Via MiXCR, TCRdb re-called the 5' RACE reads, giving one row per CDR3 protein. Here the sample spans approximately 79,000 distinct CDR3 sequences, over 10% being singletons. The specimen sequenced was whole blood. This TCR came from an adult who was a healthcare worker with PCR-confirmed SARS-CoV-2 infection or an uninfected control (not recorded which). The V and J genes are TRBV7-2 and TRBJ2-2; no reliable D call. The DNA of the CDR3 is TGTGCCAGCAGCACTTTCACCGGGGAGCTGTTTTTT. Encoded protein: CASSTFTGELFF. Full variable domain (missing parts from reference TRBV7-2 and TRBJ2-2): GAGVSQSPSNKVTEKGKDVELRCDPISGHTALYWYRQSLGQGLEFLIYFQGNSAPDKSGLPSDRFSAERTGGSVSTLTIQRTQQEDSAVYLCASSTFTGELFFGEGSRLTVL.